The next 13 T cell receptor beta chains were all read from a single sample in a study of neoadjuvant anti-PD-1 for oral cavity cancer. Sequencing used immunoSEQ multiplex PCR; TCRdb keeps in-frame clones, though not all of them. The data contain about 18,000 clones, approximately 79% of them singletons. The sequences come from PBMCs, collected before nivolumab (anti-PD-1) treatment. Receptors were obtained from a person aged 35-79 years with oral cavity squamous cell carcinoma.

The gene calls are TRBV4-1 and TRBJ1-1; D is possibly TRBD1 (5 bases). The length of the CDR3 is 16 residues. V lost 3 bases and J lost 3, with 17 bases in between. Germline lookup yields CDR1 MGHRA and CDR2 YSYEKL. CDR3 region: CASSQAETEEDTEAFF. CDR3 nucleotides: TGCGCCAGCAGCCAGGCCGAGACAGAGGAGGACACTGAAGCTTTCTTT.

J is TRBJ1-2 and V is TRBV5-8, with a possible D match to TRBD1 (6 bases). From germline, CDR1 is SGHTS and CDR2 YDEGEE. Trimming left V 6 bases short and J 7 bases short, with 16 bases between. The CDR3 has 13 residues. The CDR3 nucleotides are TGTGCCAGCACCGATACAGGGATAGGTGGCTACACCTTC. This gives the protein CASTDTGIGGYTF. The whole variable domain, filled in from reference TRBV5-8 and TRBJ1-2, reads EAGVTQSPTHLIKTRGQQATLRCSPISGHTSVYWYQQALGLGLQFLLWYDEGEERNRGNFPPRFSGRQFPNYSSELNVNALELEDSALYLCASTDTGIGGYTFGSGTRLTVV.

This clone was detected only a few times. The chain has TRBV15 and TRBJ1-2; D gene uncertain. The CDR3 loop spans 13 amino acids. In germline, CDR1 is LNHNV, CDR2 YYDKDF (reference sequence). Trimming pared 3 bases from V and 4 bases from J, leaving 9 bases between. This chain's CDR3 is CATSSTGVYGYTF. CDR3 DNA sequence: TGTGCCACCAGCAGCACCGGGGTCTATGGCTACACCTTC.

V is TRBV19 and J is TRBJ1-2; D possibly corresponds to TRBD1 (5 bases). V lost 3 bases and J lost 7, with 18 bases in between. Per germline, CDR1 LNHDA and CDR2 SQIVND (reference sequence). The CDR3 totals 15 residues. CDR3 sequence: CASSMWPEVRGGYTF. Here the CDR3 DNA reads TGTGCCAGTAGTATGTGGCCTGAGGTTAGGGGTGGCTACACCTTC.

The J gene is TRBJ2-7, the V gene TRBV27; perhaps D is TRBD1 or TRBD2 (5 bases each). Trimming cost V 0 bases and J 0 bases, with 9 bases left between them. The germline gives CDR1 MNHEY, CDR2 SMNVEV (reference sequence). This CDR3 is 15 amino acids long. CDR3 residues: CASSLSGVSSYEQYF. As DNA, the CDR3 is TGTGCCAGCAGTTTATCGGGGGTAAGCTCCTACGAGCAGTACTTC.

V and J are TRBV5-5 and TRBJ1-4; a possible D gene is TRBD1 (5 bases). V was pared by 4 bases and J by 0 bases, with 10 bases between. The CDR3 has 15 amino acids. The germline gives CDR1 SGHKS, CDR2 YYEKEE (reference sequence). The CDR3 reads CASSPGTATNEKLFF. The CDR3 DNA sequence: TGTGCCAGCAGCCCTGGGACCGCAACTAATGAAAAACTGTTTTTT.

This clone was seen more than once but under ten times. CDR3: CSVVGTIGYTF. Here the CDR3 DNA reads TGCAGCGTCGTTGGGACTATCGGCTACACCTTC. V usage is TRBV29-1 and J usage is TRBJ1-2, with TRBD1 as a possible D gene (5 bases). Trimming cost V 6 bases and J 8 bases, with 13 bases left between them. This CDR3 is 11 amino acids long. Germline V gives CDR1 SQVTM, CDR2 ANQGSEA.

This chain links TRBV19 with TRBJ1-3, with a tentative D call TRBD1 (5 bases). This CDR3 is built from 23 residues. Trimming cost V 7 bases and J 4 bases, with 41 bases left between them. Looked up from germline, CDR1 is LNHDA and CDR2 is SQIVND (reference sequence). The DNA for the CDR3 is TGTGCCAGTAAGTTTTGGGATGTTAGTCCCGGGGGGAGTCCCCGCCTGTCGGGAAACACCATATATTTT. It yields the protein CASKFWDVSPGGSPRLSGNTIYF.

The genes are TRBV18 and TRBJ2-5; D unclear. Germline loops: CDR1 KGHSH, CDR2 LQKENI. V lost 4 bases to trimming and J lost 5 bases, with 11 bases between them. This CDR3 has 13 residues. CDR3 loop: CASSLTPTETQYF. CDR3 in DNA: TGTGCCAGCTCACTAACCCCGACGGAGACCCAGTACTTC.

This chain uses TRBV7-9 with TRBJ2-1; 9 positions match TRBD2. The CDR3 contains 17 residues. Trimming took 4 bases from V and 4 from J; bases not matched to a gene: 11. Looked up from germline, CDR1 is SEHNR and CDR2 is FQNEAQ (reference sequence). CDR3 DNA: TGTGCCAGCAGCTCCTCGAGACTAGCGGACCAGTACAATGAGCAGTTCTTC. Its translation is CASSSSRLADQYNEQFF.

This clone was counted between two and nine times. The chain links TRBV7-9 to TRBJ1-2; 8 positions match TRBD1. After removal of 5 bases from V and 7 bases from J, the junction contained 3 bases not matched to a gene. CDR1 and CDR2 from the germline V gene are SEHNR and FQNEAQ (reference sequence). There are 12 residues in the CDR3. CDR3 in amino acids: CASSPTGGGYTF. The CDR3 DNA sequence: TGTGCCAGCAGCCCAACAGGGGGTGGCTACACCTTC.

The V gene is TRBV29-1, the J gene TRBJ2-1, with 9 nucleotides matching TRBD2. This CDR3 has 16 residues. J gave up 4 bases and V 3 bases, and 10 bases lay outside the gene matches. Germline V gene lookup returns CDR1 SQVTM and CDR2 ANQGSEA. The CDR3 nucleotides read TGCAGCGTTGAGCCCCCTCAGCGGGAGGTTTACAATGAGCAGTTCTTC. It specifies CSVEPPQREVYNEQFF.

The chain recombines TRBV28 with TRBJ1-5; 7 bases align to TRBD1. The CDR3 is 15 residues long. Germline lookup yields CDR1 MDHEN and CDR2 SYDVKM. V lost 6 bases and J lost 1; bases outside the gene matches: 6. The CDR3 loop is CASRPSGGSNQPQHF. CDR3 coding DNA: TGTGCCAGCAGGCCTTCAGGGGGAAGCAATCAGCCCCAGCATTTT. Filled out from reference TRBV28 and TRBJ1-5, the complete variable domain reads DVKVTQSSRYLVKRTGEKVFLECVQDMDHENMFWYRQDPGLGLRLIYFSYDVKMKEKGDIPEGYSVSREKKERFSLILESASTNQTSMYLCASRPSGGSNQPQHFGDGTRLSIL.